These 14 T cell receptor beta chains originate from one sample sequenced in a study of Tregs in tolerant kidney transplant recipients. The nonmyeloablative bone marrow transplants came from related graft donors, with transient mixed chimerism. Data came from immunoSEQ multiplex PCR; TCRdb stores just in-frame clones and leaves some out. The sample lists roughly 50,000 clones; approximately 89% were seen once. Sequences were derived from CD8+ T cells from blood (PBMCs), sampled 12 months after the transplant. These TCRs come from a human patient who received a combined kidney and bone marrow transplant. Part of the T cell pool may stem from the graft donor.

This sequence joins TRBV7-9 and TRBJ1-2; D is possibly TRBD1 (6 bases). Germline-derived CDR1 and CDR2 are SEHNR and FQNEAQ (reference sequence). V lost 7 bases and J lost 8, with 11 bases in between. The CDR3 is 11 residues long. CDR3 in amino acids: CASIGQLGYTF. In DNA, the CDR3 is TGTGCCAGCATCGGACAGTTGGGCTACACCTTC.

The table lists this clone with a count of one. The chain joins TRBV4-3 to TRBJ2-1; the D gene is possibly TRBD1 (6 bases). The CDR3 has 17 residues. V dropped 0 bases and J dropped 9 bases, with 21 bases sitting between them. The germline V gene encodes CDR1 LGHNA and CDR2 YSLEER. The CDR3 protein is CASSQEGGRGGSVEQFF. For the CDR3, the DNA is TGCGCCAGCAGCCAAGAAGGTGGGAGAGGGGGTTCGGTTGAGCAGTTCTTC.

The chain links TRBV7-7 to TRBJ2-5; 7 positions match TRBD2. The J call may be faulty, since TRBJ2-7 better matches the DNA end. The V gene's germline CDR1 is SSHAT and CDR2 FNYEAQ (reference sequence). This CDR3 has 14 amino acids. CDR3: CASSLFAGDYEQYF. Here the CDR3 DNA reads TGTGCCAGCAGCTTATTTGCGGGAGACTACGAGCAGTACTTC.

The gene calls are TRBV27 and TRBJ2-1; tentatively, D is TRBD2 (6 bases). Germline CDR1 is MNHEY and CDR2 is SMNVEV (reference sequence). This CDR3 comprises 13 residues. Trimming took 8 bases from V and 6 from J, leaving 14 bases between them. CDR3 sequence: CASAVGGVNEQFF. The CDR3 DNA reads TGTGCCAGCGCTGTCGGGGGAGTCAATGAGCAGTTCTTC.

J is TRBJ2-2 and V is TRBV15; TRBD2 matches 7 bases. V gave up 0 bases and J gave up 5 bases; unmatched junction bases: 9. CDR1 and CDR2 (germline): LNHNV, YYDKDF (reference sequence). The CDR3 contains 17 residues. The CDR3 reads CATSREGLADPTGELFF. The CDR3, as DNA: TGTGCCACCAGCAGAGAAGGGCTAGCGGATCCTACCGGGGAGCTGTTTTTT.

The chain uses TRBV9 and TRBJ2-3; 8 bases fit TRBD2. Germline-derived CDR1 and CDR2 are SGDLS and YYNGEE. The CDR3 sequence is 17 residues long. The V and J ends lost 3 bases and 1 base, in that order; junction bases with no gene match: 10. CDR3 bases: TGTGCCAGCAGCGAGCCTGGCGGGGGGTGGCGCACAGATACGCAGTATTTT. Its protein is CASSEPGGGWRTDTQYF.

The CDR3 loop reads CASSGEGAGYTF. In DNA, the CDR3 is TGTGCCAGCAGTGGCGAGGGAGCTGGCTACACCTTC. The V gene is TRBV2, the J gene TRBJ1-2, with D unresolved. Trimming cost V 4 bases and J 7 bases, with 10 bases left between them. CDR3 length: 12 amino acids. Looked up from germline, CDR1 is SNHLY and CDR2 is FYNNEI.

This clone was observed a few times. The rearrangement joins TRBV7-8 to TRBJ1-1; D call uncertain. Per germline, CDR1 SGHVS and CDR2 FQNEAQ. Between the trimmed V and J ends, which lost 5 bases and 3 bases, there was a span of 10 bases. The CDR3 is 13 amino acids. The CDR3 protein is CASSRVVDTEAFF. The CDR3 nucleotides read TGTGCCAGCAGCCGGGTAGTAGACACTGAAGCTTTCTTT.

The chain recombines TRBV7-9 with TRBJ2-5, with D hard to call. This CDR3 comprises 13 residues. Germline V lookup: CDR1 SEHNR, CDR2 FQNEAQ (reference sequence). V was shortened by 8 bases and J by 5 bases, with 15 bases between the two germline ends. The CDR3 DNA sequence: TGTGCCAGCTCGGCGGCCCTGCCGGAGACCCAGTACTTC. It codes for CASSAALPETQYF.

The rearrangement links TRBV27 to TRBJ2-7, with a possible D match to TRBD2 (6 bases). Germline V lookup: CDR1 MNHEY, CDR2 SMNVEV (reference sequence). CDR3 length: 14 residues. V was pared by 3 bases and J by 0 bases, with 9 bases between. The CDR3 protein is CASSFFGSSYEQYF. Here the CDR3 DNA reads TGTGCCAGCAGTTTCTTCGGGAGCTCCTACGAGCAGTACTTC.

The gene calls are TRBV4-3 and TRBJ2-5; tentatively, D is TRBD1 (5 bases). This CDR3 comprises 16 residues. V lost 0 bases and J 2 bases, leaving 13 bases between the germline ends. Germline V gene sequence: CDR1 LGHNA, CDR2 YSLEER. Here the CDR3 DNA reads TGCGCCAGCAGCCAAGAAGCTGACAGCGAACAAGAGACCCAGTACTTC. Its protein is CASSQEADSEQETQYF.

The rearrangement joins TRBV27 to TRBJ2-7, with 9 bases lining up with TRBD2. The CDR3 length is 13 residues. V lost 10 bases, J lost 3 bases, and 7 bases stayed unmatched. Germline V gene sequence: CDR1 MNHEY, CDR2 SMNVEV (reference sequence). The CDR3 protein is CATGGREDYEQYF. The CDR3 DNA is TGTGCCACCGGCGGGAGGGAGGACTACGAGCAGTACTTC.

V gene TRBV7-9 combines with J gene TRBJ1-1; 9 nucleotides agree with TRBD1. CDR3 length: 13 amino acids. The V gene's germline CDR1 is SEHNR and CDR2 FQNEAQ (reference sequence). The trim removed 4 bases at V and 8 bases at J, leaving 5 bases unmatched. The CDR3 loop reads CASSSRDRAEAFF. CDR3 nucleotide sequence: TGTGCCAGCAGCTCCAGGGACAGGGCCGAAGCTTTCTTT.

V is TRBV6-1 and J is TRBJ2-7, with no clear D. The germline V gene encodes CDR1 MNHNS and CDR2 SASEGT. Deletions cut 6 bases from V and 7 bases from J, with 7 bases between. This CDR3 region has 10 residues. This chain's CDR3 is CASSSTEQYF. The CDR3 region has the DNA TGTGCCAGCAGCTCGACAGAGCAGTACTTC.